The T cell receptor (beta chain) under discussion was sequenced for a study of a mutant IDH1 vaccine in newly diagnosed glioma. Background on the study: Treated patients comprised 62.5% males and about 40% females, mean age roughly 44 years. Study observations and caveats: Pseudoprogression apparently lacked any relation to changes in top peripheral T cell clonotypes.

Clones were sequenced by immunoSEQ multiplex PCR, and TCRdb holds only the in-frame ones, with some missing. Found here are 69,000 or so clones, more than 75% of them singletons; the top ten hold about 2%. As regards this clone: Antigen unknown.

Time point denoted: week 35, safety follow-up. Alongside topical imiquimod, each dose of vaccine comprised 300 ug of mutant IDH1 20-mer peptide. Donors' newly diagnosed IDH1-mutant WHO grade 3 or 4 astrocytomas lacked nuclear ATRX. This clonotype was obtained from a man in his thirties or forties with glioma. The sample consisted of PBMCs, taken from a glioma patient whose treatment included an IDH1 peptide vaccine.

The CDR3 DNA follows: TGTGCCAGCAGCGTTTCAGGACAGGCGGACAATGAGCAGTTCTTC. It specifies CASSVSGQADNEQFF. The chain carries TRBV5-4 and TRBJ2-1; 7 positions match TRBD1. With V trimmed by 4 bases and J by 5 bases, 9 bases remained unmatched. The germline gives CDR1 SGHNT, CDR2 YYREEE (reference sequence). CDR3 length: 15 residues.